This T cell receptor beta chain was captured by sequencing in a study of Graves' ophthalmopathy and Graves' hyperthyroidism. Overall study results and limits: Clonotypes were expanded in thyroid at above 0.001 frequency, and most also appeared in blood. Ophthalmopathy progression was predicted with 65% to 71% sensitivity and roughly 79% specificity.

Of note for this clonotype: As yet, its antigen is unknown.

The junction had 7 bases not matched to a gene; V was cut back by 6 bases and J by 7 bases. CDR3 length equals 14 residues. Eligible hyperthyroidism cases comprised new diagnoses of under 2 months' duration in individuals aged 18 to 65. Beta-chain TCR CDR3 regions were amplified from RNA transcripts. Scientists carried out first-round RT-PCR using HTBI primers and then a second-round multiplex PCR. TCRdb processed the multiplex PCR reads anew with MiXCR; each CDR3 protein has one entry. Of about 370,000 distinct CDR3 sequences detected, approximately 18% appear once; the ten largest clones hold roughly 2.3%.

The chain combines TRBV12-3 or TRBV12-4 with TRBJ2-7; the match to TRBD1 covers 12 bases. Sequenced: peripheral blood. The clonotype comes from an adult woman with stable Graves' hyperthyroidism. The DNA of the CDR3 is TGTGCCAGCAGACCTGGGACAGGGGGCGTTGAGCAGTACTTC. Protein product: CASRPGTGGVEQYF.